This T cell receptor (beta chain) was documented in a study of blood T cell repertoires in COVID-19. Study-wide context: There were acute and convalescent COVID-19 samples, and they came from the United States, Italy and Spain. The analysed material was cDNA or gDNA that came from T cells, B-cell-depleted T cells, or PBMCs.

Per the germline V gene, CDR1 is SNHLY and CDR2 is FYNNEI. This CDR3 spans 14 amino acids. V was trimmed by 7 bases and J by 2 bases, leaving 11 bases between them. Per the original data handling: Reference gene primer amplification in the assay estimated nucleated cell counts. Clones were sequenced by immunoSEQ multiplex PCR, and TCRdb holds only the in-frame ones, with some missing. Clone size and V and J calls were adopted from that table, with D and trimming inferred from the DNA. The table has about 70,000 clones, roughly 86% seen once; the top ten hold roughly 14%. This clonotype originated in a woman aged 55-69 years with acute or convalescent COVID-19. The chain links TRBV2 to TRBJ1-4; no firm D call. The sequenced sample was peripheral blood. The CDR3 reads CASNRRSTNEKLFF. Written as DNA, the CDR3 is TGTGCCAGCAACCGCAGATCGACTAATGAAAAACTGTTTTTT.